The subject of this entry is one T cell receptor (beta chain). Germline V gene sequence: CDR1 LNHDA, CDR2 SQIVND (reference sequence). V gave up 1 base and J gave up 2 bases; unmatched junction bases: 5. The CDR3 loop spans 18 amino acids. These data are taken from a study of T cell changes during pregnancy in multiple sclerosis. Assay used: immunoSEQ multiplex PCR; TCRdb lists only in-frame clones, some missing. The data show 91,000 or so clones, roughly 92% seen once. The chain recombines TRBV19 with TRBJ2-5, with 15 bases matching TRBD2. Sequences were derived from peripheral blood, sampled after pregnancy. The sequence was collected from a female donor with multiple sclerosis, enrolled in a pregnancy study. The CDR3 DNA reads as TGTGCCAGTAGTATAGGTCCGGGACTAGCGGGAGGTCAAGAGACCCAGTACTTC. Amino acid sequence: CASSIGPGLAGGQETQYF.